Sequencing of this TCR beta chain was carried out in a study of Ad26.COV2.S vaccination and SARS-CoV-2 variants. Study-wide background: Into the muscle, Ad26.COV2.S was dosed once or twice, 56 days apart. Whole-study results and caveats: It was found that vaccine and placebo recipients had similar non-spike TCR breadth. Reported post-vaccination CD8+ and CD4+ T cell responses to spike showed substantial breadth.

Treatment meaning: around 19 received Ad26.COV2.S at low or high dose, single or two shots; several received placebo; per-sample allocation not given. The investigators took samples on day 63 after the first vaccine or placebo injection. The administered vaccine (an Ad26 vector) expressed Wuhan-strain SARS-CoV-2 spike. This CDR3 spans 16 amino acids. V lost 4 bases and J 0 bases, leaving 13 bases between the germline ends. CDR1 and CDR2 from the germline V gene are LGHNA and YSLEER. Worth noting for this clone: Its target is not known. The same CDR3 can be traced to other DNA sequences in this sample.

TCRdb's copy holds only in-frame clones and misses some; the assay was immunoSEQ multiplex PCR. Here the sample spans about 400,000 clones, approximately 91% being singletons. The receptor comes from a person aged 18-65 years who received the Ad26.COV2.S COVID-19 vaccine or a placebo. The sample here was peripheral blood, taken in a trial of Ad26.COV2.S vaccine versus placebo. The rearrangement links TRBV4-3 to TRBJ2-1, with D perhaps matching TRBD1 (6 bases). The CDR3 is CASSLSTGSSYNEQFF. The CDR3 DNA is TGCGCCAGCAGCCTCTCGACAGGCAGCTCCTACAATGAGCAGTTCTTC.